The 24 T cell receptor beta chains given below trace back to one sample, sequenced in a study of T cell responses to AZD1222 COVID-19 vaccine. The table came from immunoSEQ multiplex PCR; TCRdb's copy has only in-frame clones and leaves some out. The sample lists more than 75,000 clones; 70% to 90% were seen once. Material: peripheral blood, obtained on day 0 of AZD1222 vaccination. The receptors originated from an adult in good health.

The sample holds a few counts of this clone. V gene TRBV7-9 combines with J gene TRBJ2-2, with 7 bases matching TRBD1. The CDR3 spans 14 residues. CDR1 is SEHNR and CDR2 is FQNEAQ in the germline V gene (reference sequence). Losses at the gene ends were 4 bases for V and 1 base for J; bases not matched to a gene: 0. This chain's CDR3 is CASSWTGNTGELFF. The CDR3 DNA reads TGTGCCAGCAGCTGGACAGGGAACACCGGGGAGCTGTTTTTT.

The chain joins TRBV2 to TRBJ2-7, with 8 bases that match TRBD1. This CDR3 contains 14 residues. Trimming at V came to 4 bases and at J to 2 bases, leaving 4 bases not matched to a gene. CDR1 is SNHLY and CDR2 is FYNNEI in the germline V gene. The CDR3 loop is CASSVGQGPYEQYF. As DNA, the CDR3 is TGTGCCAGCAGTGTTGGACAGGGCCCCTACGAGCAGTACTTC.

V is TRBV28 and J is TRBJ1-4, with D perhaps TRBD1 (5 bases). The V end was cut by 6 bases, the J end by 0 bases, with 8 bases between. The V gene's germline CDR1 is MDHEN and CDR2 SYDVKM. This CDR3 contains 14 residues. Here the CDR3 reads CASRGDATNEKLFF. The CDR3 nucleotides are TGTGCCAGCAGGGGGGATGCAACTAATGAAAAACTGTTTTTT.

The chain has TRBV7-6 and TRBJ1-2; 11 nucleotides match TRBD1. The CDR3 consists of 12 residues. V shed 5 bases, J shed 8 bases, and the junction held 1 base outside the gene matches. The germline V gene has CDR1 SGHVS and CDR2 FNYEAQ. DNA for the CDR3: TGTGCCAGCAGCCGGACAGGGGGCGGCTACACCTTC. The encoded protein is CASSRTGGGYTF.

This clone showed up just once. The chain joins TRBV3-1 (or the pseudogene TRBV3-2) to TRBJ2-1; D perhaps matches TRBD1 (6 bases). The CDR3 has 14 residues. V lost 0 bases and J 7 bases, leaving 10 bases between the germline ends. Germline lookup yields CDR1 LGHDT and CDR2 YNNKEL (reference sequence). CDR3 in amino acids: CASSQEWGQNEQFF. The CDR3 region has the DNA TGTGCCAGCAGCCAAGAGTGGGGGCAGAATGAGCAGTTCTTC.

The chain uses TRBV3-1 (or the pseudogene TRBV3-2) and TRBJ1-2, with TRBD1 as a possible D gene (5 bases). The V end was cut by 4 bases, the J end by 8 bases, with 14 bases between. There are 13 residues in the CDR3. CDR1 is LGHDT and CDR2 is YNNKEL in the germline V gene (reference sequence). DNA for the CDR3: TGTGCCAGCAGCCCAACGGGCAGGACAGGCTACACCTTC. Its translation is CASSPTGRTGYTF.

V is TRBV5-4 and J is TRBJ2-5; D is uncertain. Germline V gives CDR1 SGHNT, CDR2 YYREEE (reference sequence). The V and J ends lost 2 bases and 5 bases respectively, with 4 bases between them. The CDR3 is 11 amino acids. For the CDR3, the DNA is TGTGCCAGCAGCTTAAGGGAGACCCAGTACTTC. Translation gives CASSLRETQYF.

The CDR3 reads CASSLPSGGAVEDTQYF. The CDR3 DNA sequence: TGTGCCAGCAGCCTTCCTAGCGGGGGGGCCGTGGAAGATACGCAGTATTTT. This chain links TRBV7-9 with TRBJ2-3, with TRBD2 matching 12 bases. Losses at the gene ends were 5 bases for V and 5 bases for J; bases not matched to a gene: 11. Germline CDR1 is SEHNR and CDR2 is FQNEAQ (reference sequence). This CDR3 region has 17 residues. The full variable domain, in which reference TRBV7-9 and TRBJ2-3 provide the parts outside the CDR3, is DTGVSQNPRHKITKRGQNVTFRCDPISEHNRLYWYRQTLGQGPEFLTYFQNEAQLEKSRLLSDRFSAERPKGSFSTLEIQRTEQGDSAMYLCASSLPSGGAVEDTQYFGPGTRLTVL.

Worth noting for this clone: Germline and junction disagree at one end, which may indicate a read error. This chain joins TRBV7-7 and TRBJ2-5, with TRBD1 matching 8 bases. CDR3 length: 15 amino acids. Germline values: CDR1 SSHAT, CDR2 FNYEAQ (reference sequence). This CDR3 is CASSSGQGTQETQYF. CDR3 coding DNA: TGTGCTAGCAGCTCAGGACAGGGCACACAAGAGACCCAGTACTTC.

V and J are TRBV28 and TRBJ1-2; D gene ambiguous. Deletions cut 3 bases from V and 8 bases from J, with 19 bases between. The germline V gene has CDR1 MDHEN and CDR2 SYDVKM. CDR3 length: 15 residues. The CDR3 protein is CASSLTGLGLGGYTF. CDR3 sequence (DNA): TGTGCCAGCAGTTTGACGGGCCTTGGGCTAGGAGGCTACACCTTC.

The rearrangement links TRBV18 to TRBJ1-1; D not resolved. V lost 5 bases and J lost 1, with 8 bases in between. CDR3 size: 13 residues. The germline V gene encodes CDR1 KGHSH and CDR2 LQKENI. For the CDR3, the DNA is TGTGCCAGCTCAAGCGACACGAACACTGAAGCTTTCTTT. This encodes CASSSDTNTEAFF.

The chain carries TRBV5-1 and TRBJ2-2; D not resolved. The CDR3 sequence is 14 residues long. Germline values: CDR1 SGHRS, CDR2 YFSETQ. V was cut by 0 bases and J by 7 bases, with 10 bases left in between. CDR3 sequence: CASSLVLASGELFF. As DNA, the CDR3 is TGCGCCAGCAGCTTGGTTTTGGCGAGCGGGGAGCTGTTTTTT.

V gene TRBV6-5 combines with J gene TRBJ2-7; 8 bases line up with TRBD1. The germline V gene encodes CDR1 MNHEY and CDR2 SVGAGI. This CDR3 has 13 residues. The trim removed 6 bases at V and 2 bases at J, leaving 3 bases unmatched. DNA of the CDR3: TGTGCCAGCAGCATGGACAGGGCCTACGAGCAGTACTTC. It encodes CASSMDRAYEQYF.

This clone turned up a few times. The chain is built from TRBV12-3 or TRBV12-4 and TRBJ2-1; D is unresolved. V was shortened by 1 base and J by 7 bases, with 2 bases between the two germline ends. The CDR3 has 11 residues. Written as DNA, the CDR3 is TGTGCCAGCAGTTTAGAAAATGAGCAGTTCTTC. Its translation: CASSLENEQFF.

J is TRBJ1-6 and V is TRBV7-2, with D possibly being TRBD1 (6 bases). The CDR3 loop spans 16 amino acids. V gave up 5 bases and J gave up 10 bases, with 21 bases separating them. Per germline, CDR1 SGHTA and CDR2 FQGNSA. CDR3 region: CASSIDRAGEGSPLHF. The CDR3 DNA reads TGTGCCAGCAGCATCGATAGGGCAGGGGAGGGATCACCCCTCCACTTT.

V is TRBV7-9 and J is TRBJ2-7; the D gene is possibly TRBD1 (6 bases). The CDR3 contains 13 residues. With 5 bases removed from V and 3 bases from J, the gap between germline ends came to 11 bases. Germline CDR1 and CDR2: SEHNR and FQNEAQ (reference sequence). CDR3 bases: TGTGCCAGCAGCCGACAGGCCCTCTACGAGCAGTACTTC. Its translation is CASSRQALYEQYF.

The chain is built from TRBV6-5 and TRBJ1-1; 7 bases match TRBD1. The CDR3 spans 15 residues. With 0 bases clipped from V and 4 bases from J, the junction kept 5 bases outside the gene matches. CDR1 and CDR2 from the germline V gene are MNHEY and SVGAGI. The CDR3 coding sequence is TGTGCCAGCAGTTACTCGAAGGCAGGGGGCACTGAAGCTTTCTTT. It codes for CASSYSKAGGTEAFF.

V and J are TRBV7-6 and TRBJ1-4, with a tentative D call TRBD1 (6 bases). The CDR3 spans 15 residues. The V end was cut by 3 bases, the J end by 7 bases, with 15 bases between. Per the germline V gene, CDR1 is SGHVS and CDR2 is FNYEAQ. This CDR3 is CASSFLPGEGEKLFF. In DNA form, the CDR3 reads TGTGCCAGCAGCTTCCTACCAGGGGAGGGTGAAAAACTGTTTTTT.

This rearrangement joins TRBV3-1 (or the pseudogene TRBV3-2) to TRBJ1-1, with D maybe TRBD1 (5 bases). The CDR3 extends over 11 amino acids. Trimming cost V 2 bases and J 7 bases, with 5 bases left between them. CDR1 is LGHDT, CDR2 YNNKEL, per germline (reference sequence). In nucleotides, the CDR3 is TGTGCCAGCAGCCAAACAGGTGAAGCTTTCTTT. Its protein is CASSQTGEAFF.

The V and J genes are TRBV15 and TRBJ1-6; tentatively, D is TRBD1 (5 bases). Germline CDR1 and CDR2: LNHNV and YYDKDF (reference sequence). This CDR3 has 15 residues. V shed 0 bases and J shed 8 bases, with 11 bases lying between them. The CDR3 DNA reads TGTGCCACCAGCAGAGATACAGGCTTCGATTCACCCCTCCACTTT. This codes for CATSRDTGFDSPLHF.

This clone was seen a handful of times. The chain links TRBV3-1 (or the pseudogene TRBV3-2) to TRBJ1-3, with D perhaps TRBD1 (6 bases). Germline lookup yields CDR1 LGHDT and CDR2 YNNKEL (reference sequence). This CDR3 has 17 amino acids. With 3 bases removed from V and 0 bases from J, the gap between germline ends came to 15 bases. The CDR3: CASSHAGEDFSGNTIYF. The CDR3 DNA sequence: TGTGCCAGCAGCCATGCAGGGGAGGACTTCTCTGGAAACACCATATATTTT.

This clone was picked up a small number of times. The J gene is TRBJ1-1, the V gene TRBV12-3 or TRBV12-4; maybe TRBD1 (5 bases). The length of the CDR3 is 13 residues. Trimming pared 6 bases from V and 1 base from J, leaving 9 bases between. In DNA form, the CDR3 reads TGTGCCAGCAGGGTGACAGCGAACACTGAAGCTTTCTTT. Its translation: CASRVTANTEAFF.

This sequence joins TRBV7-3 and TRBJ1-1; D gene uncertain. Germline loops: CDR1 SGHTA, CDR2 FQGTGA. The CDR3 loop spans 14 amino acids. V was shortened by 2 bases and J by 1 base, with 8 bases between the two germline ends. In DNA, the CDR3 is TGTGCCAGCAGCTTAGGGTTCGGGAACACTGAAGCTTTCTTT. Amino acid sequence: CASSLGFGNTEAFF.

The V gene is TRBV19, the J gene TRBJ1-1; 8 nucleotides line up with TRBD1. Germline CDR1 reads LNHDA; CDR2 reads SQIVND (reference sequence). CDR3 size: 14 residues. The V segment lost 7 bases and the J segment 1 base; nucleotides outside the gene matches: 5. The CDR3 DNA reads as TGTGCCAGTACTCAGGGGGCTTCGAACACTGAAGCTTTCTTT. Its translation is CASTQGASNTEAFF.